The clone carrying this T cell receptor beta chain was observed at least ten times. Its cognate antigen is unknown. This specimen comes from a study of T-cell reconstitution after alpha-beta-depleted transplantation in children. Regarding the study as a whole: Approximately two months post-transplant, alpha-beta T cells reportedly originated from several hundred expanded graft clones. T-cell counts and diversity were attributed mostly to newly produced T cells one year after transplant. High day-60 TCRbeta diversity in some patients came from surviving recipient T cells and thymic progenitors.

Preparation of the TCRbeta library was carried out with unique molecular identifiers. Using its own MiXCR run on the PCR reads, TCRdb lists one record per CDR3 protein. Of approximately 650,000 distinct CDR3 sequences in the sample, around 13% were seen once. This CDR3 is 15 amino acids long. CDR1 is SGHRS and CDR2 is YFSETQ in the germline V gene. V lost 3 bases to trimming and J lost 0 bases, with 10 bases between them. This receptor was identified in a girl aged 2 to 10 with congenital amegakaryocytic thrombocytopenia, due to receive a stem cell transplant. The rearrangement uses TRBV5-1 and TRBJ2-1, with a weak D call TRBD2 (6 bases). The sample here was PBMCs, taken before TCRalphabeta/CD19-depleted stem cell transplant. DNA of the CDR3: TGCGCCAGCAGCTCGACCGGGAGCTCCTACAATGAGCAGTTCTTC. Its translation is CASSSTGSSYNEQFF.